This is a list of T cell receptor beta chains from one sample in a study of shared clonotypes between healthy human individuals. Using immunoSEQ multiplex PCR, the repertoire was profiled, and TCRdb retains in-frame clones only, with some absent. The sample carries roughly 2.5 million clones, around nine tenths recorded once. Source material: naive CD4+ T cells sorted from blood. These TCRs come from a young man in good health. CDR3s include the opening cysteine and the closing phenylalanine or tryptophan. Each record gives: D gene, V gene, J gene, clone size, CDR3 DNA, CDR3 protein. A D gene is named only where the DNA matches it firmly. For some rows the clone size is stated as once, few or many, or as a class when expanded; others skip it.

>-|TRBV6-1|TRBJ1-6|-
TGTGCCAGCAGTACCGGGACCAGCAATCTGGCCCTCCACTTT
CASSTGTSNLALHF
>-|TRBV6-5|TRBJ1-2|-
TGTGCCAGCAGTTCCGCCCGGGGCTACACCTTC
CASSSARGYTF
>-|TRBV5-1|TRBJ2-5|-
TGCGCCAGCAGCGCCCGTCAGGGTAGTGAGACCCAGTACTTC
CASSARQGSETQYF
>TRBD1|TRBV19|TRBJ2-6|once
TGTGCCAGTAGCAGGACAGGGGCAAGCTCTGGGGCCAACGTCCTGACTTTC
CASSRTGASSGANVLTF
>-|TRBV11-2|TRBJ2-3|-
TGTGCCAGCAGCTTAGGGTCGGTGGATACGCAGTATTTT
CASSLGSVDTQYF
>TRBD1|TRBV19|TRBJ2-7|-
TGTGCCAGTAGTGAGGACAGGGCCTCCTACGAGCAGTACTTC
CASSEDRASYEQYF
>-|TRBV12-5|TRBJ2-7|-
TGTGCTAGTGGTTTGGTACATCTGTACGGTCCTCGCGAGCAGTACTTC
CASGLVHLYGPREQYF
>-|TRBV6-1|TRBJ1-1|-
TGTGCCAGCAGTGAACGGCCAGGGCAGAACACTGAAGCTTTCTTT
CASSERPGQNTEAFF
>-|TRBV25-1|TRBJ1-2|-
TGTGCCAGCTCAGCCAACAGGATCGCGTATGGCTACACCTTC
CASSANRIAYGYTF
>-|TRBV30|TRBJ1-4|-
TGTGCCTGGACTACCGGGCCCCGAAATGAAAAACTGTTTTTT
CAWTTGPRNEKLFF
>TRBD1|TRBV6-1|TRBJ1-2|once
TGTGCCAGCAGTGCCGCCCGACAGGGGAAAGGCTACACCTTC
CASSAARQGKGYTF
>TRBD1|TRBV7-2|TRBJ2-2|-
TGTGCCAGCAGCCCGGGACAGCACACCGGGGAGCTGTTTTTT
CASSPGQHTGELFF
>-|TRBV7-2|TRBJ2-5|once
TGTGCCAGCAGCCTCCACTTTACAGGGAGAGAGACCCAGTACTTC
CASSLHFTGRETQYF
>-|TRBV7-9|TRBJ1-5|-
TGTGCCAGCAGCGCAGGATACAGTAGCAATCAGCCCCAGCATTTT
CASSAGYSSNQPQHF
>-|TRBV28|TRBJ1-2|-
TGTGCCAGCAGTCCAACGGGTTATACCCCGTCCTATGGCTACACCTTC
CASSPTGYTPSYGYTF
>-|TRBV30|TRBJ1-1|-
TGTGCCGGAGGACAGAACACTGAAGCTTTCTTT
CAGGQNTEAFF
>-|TRBV28|TRBJ1-4|-
TGTGCCAGCAGCCGGGGTGCAGCCGGTAATGAAAAACTGTTTTTT
CASSRGAAGNEKLFF
>TRBD1|TRBV6-5|TRBJ2-2|once
TGTGCCAGCAGCCGGGACAGGAAAACCGGGGAGCTGTTTTTT
CASSRDRKTGELFF
>-|TRBV18|TRBJ2-3|-
TGTGCCAGCTCACCCCCATCGATCACAGATACGCAGTATTTT
CASSPPSITDTQYF
>-|TRBV25-1|TRBJ2-5|-
TGTGCCAGCAGTGAAGAGGGTGGGTACCAAGAGACCCAGTACTTC
CASSEEGGYQETQYF
>TRBD2|TRBV19|TRBJ2-1|-
TGTGCCAGTAGTACGGGACTAGCGGACAAGAATGAGCAGTTCTTC
CASSTGLADKNEQFF
>-|TRBV2|TRBJ1-6|-
TGTGCCAGCAGTGATAGGGGGTCGGGTTCACCCCTCCACTTT
CASSDRGSGSPLHF
>-|TRBV21-1|TRBJ2-2|-
TGTGCCAGCACCGGGGAGCTGTTTTTT
CASTGELFF
>-|TRBV6-5|TRBJ2-3|-
TGTGCCAGCAGTTACCGTGGCCCAGATACGCAGTATTTT
CASSYRGPDTQYF
>-|TRBV7-9|TRBJ2-7|-
TGTGCCAGCAGCTTGAAACAGGGGAGGTACGAGCAGTACTTC
CASSLKQGRYEQYF
>-|TRBV7-3|TRBJ2-3|once
TGTGCCAGCAGCCCCACAGGGTCAGATACGCAGTATTTT
CASSPTGSDTQYF
>-|TRBV5-1|TRBJ2-2|-
TGCGCCAGCAGCTTCGGAGGGACAGCGAACACCGGGGAGCTGTTTTTT
CASSFGGTANTGELFF
>TRBD1|TRBV7-9|TRBJ2-7|-
TGTGCCAGCAGCTACGGACAGGGTGGGGAGCAGTACTTC
CASSYGQGGEQYF
>TRBD1|TRBV5-8|TRBJ1-2|-
TGTGCCAGCAGTTCGGGACAGGGGGCCTATGGCTACACCTTC
CASSSGQGAYGYTF
>-|TRBV15|TRBJ2-5|-
TGTGCCACCAGCAGAGATTGGGGGAATCGCGAGACCCAGTACTTC
CATSRDWGNRETQYF
>TRBD1|TRBV7-9|TRBJ2-3|-
TGTGCCAGCAGCTTTGGCGGGGGACAGGGAGATACGCAGTATTTT
CASSFGGGQGDTQYF
>-|TRBV6-1|TRBJ1-4|-
TGTGCCAGCAGTGAAGGGGGCTTGGAAAAACTGTTTTTT
CASSEGGLEKLFF
>-|TRBV19|TRBJ2-7|-
TGTGCCAGTAGTAACCCCCCGACAGGTACCTACGAGCAGTACTTC
CASSNPPTGTYEQYF
>-|TRBV4-3|TRBJ1-1|-
TGCGCCAGCAGCCAAGAACTCAGGGGCAAGGCTTTCTTT
CASSQELRGKAFF
>-|TRBV9|TRBJ2-5|-
TGTGCCAGCAGCGTAGATGCGGAGACCCAGTACTTC
CASSVDAETQYF
>-|TRBV6-4|TRBJ2-1|-
TGTGCCAGCAGCGCTACAGGAACCGGGAATGAGCAGTTCTTC
CASSATGTGNEQFF
>TRBD1|TRBV18|TRBJ1-6|-
TGTGCCAGCTCACGACAAGGACAGGGGGCCTCCTATAATTCACCCCTCCACTTT
CASSRQGQGASYNSPLHF
>-|TRBV28|TRBJ1-3|-
TGTGCCAGCAGTTCGACCACAGGGTTAGGAAACACCATATATTTT
CASSSTTGLGNTIYF
>-|TRBV2|TRBJ1-1|-
TGTGCCAGCAATCGGGAGGACACTGAAGCTTTCTTT
CASNREDTEAFF
>-|TRBV19|TRBJ1-5|few
TGTGCCAGTAGTATCGTAAGCATAACGAGCAATCAGCCCCAGCATTTT
CASSIVSITSNQPQHF
>-|TRBV7-9|TRBJ2-6|-
TGTGCCAGCAGCTTAAGGGGAGATGGGGCCAACGTCCTGACTTTC
CASSLRGDGANVLTF
>-|TRBV28|TRBJ1-1|-
TGTGCTACGTCGCGGCAAGGGTACACTGAAGCTTTCTTT
CATSRQGYTEAFF
>-|TRBV5-5|TRBJ1-5|-
TGTGCCAGTGGGGTAGGGGCTAATCAGCCCCAGCATTTT
CASGVGANQPQHF
>-|TRBV10-1|TRBJ2-7|-
TGCGCCAAGAAGAGTTGGGAGAGTTCCTACGAGCAGTACTTC
CAKKSWESSYEQYF
>-|TRBV5-1|TRBJ2-5|-
TGCGCCAGCAGCTTGGGACTAGGAGAGACCCAGTACTTC
CASSLGLGETQYF
>-|TRBV7-9|TRBJ1-1|-
TGTGCCAGCAGCTTAGCGGGGGGGCCCGGAATGAACACTGAAGCTTTCTTT
CASSLAGGPGMNTEAFF
>-|TRBV7-8|TRBJ1-1|-
TGTGCCAGCAGCTCCTACCTGTCAGGGAACACTGAAGCTTTCTTT
CASSSYLSGNTEAFF
>TRBD1|TRBV18|TRBJ2-7|-
TGTGCCAGCTCACCGGTACCGGGACAGGCCTCCTACGAGCAGTACTTC
CASSPVPGQASYEQYF
>-|TRBV6-6|TRBJ1-1|once
TGTGCCAGCAGTTACTCAGAGGGTTGGACTGAAGCTTTCTTT
CASSYSEGWTEAFF
>-|TRBV5-1|TRBJ1-1|-
TGCGCCAGCAGCCGGGGGGGCGCGAACACTGAAGCTTTCTTT
CASSRGGANTEAFF